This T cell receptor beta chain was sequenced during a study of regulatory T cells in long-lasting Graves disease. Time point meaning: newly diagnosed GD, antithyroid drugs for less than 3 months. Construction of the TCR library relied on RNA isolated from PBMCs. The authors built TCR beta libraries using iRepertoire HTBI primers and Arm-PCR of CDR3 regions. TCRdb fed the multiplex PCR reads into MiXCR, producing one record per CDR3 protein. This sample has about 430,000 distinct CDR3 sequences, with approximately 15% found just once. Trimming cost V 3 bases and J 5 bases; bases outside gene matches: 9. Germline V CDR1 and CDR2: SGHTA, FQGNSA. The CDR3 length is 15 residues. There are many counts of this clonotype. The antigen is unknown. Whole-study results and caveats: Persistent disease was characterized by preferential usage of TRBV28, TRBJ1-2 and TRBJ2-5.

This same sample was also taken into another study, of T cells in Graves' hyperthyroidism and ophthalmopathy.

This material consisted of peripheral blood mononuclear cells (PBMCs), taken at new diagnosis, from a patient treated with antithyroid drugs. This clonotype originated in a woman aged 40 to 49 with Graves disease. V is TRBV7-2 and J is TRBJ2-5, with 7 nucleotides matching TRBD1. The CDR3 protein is CASSFADREVETQYF. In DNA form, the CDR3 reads TGTGCCAGCAGCTTTGCCGACAGGGAAGTGGAGACCCAGTACTTC.